Presented here are 13 T cell receptor beta chains from one specimen sequenced in a study of cytomegalovirus exposure and HLA in healthy donors. 60 Vbeta and 13 Jbeta primers were used in PCR. Generated by immunoSEQ multiplex PCR, the TCRdb table keeps only in-frame clones and is missing some. Among under 200,000 clones listed, about four fifths were seen once. Sample: PBMCs. The receptors come from a man under 40 in good health and CMV-seronegative.

This chain joins TRBV7-2 and TRBJ2-5; unclear D gene. The DNA end lines up better with TRBJ2-7; the J call may be wrong. Looked up from germline, CDR1 is SGHTA and CDR2 is FQGNSA. The CDR3 length is 13 residues. CDR3 in DNA: TGTGCCAGCAGCCCCCTCCTTCTCTACGAGCAGTACTTC. This sequence encodes CASSPLLLYEQYF.

This clone was seen a few times. The sample holds other DNA sequences that translate to the same CDR3. The V and J genes are TRBV6-5 and TRBJ2-1, with 8 nucleotides matching TRBD2. This CDR3 has 15 residues. Per the germline V gene, CDR1 is MNHEY and CDR2 is SVGAGI. V trimming: 6 bases; J trimming: 1 base; junction bases outside the gene matches: 5. The CDR3 is CASSLSGSSYNEQFF. The DNA for the CDR3 is TGTGCCAGCAGCCTAAGCGGGAGTTCCTACAATGAGCAGTTCTTC.

The chain combines TRBV9 with TRBJ1-5; tentative D call: TRBD1 (6 bases). V lost 0 bases and J 9 bases, leaving 16 bases between the germline ends. Germline CDR1 and CDR2: SGDLS and YYNGEE. The CDR3 has 15 amino acids. CDR3 protein: CASSVGSTGRSPQHF. CDR3 in DNA: TGTGCCAGCAGCGTAGGGTCGACAGGCCGCTCGCCCCAGCATTTT.

V and J are TRBV4-1 and TRBJ1-1, with 7 bases aligning to TRBD1. The V and J ends lost 4 bases and 1 base, in that order; junction bases with no gene match: 3. Germline CDR1 and CDR2: MGHRA and YSYEKL. The CDR3 covers 14 residues. The CDR3 bases are TGCGCCAGCAGCCTGAGGGGGCAGAACACTGAAGCTTTCTTT. Its translation: CASSLRGQNTEAFF.

V is TRBV19 and J is TRBJ2-3; TRBD1 agrees at 7 bases. This CDR3 is built from 14 residues. CDR1 LNHDA and CDR2 SQIVND come from the germline V gene (reference sequence). With V trimmed by 2 bases and J by 1 base, 0 bases remained unmatched. CDR3: CASSIQGGTDTQYF. The CDR3, as DNA: TGTGCCAGTAGTATACAGGGGGGCACAGATACGCAGTATTTT.

The chain carries TRBV29-1 and TRBJ2-4, with 9 bases aligning to TRBD2. Germline-derived CDR1 and CDR2 are SQVTM and ANQGSEA. The CDR3 has 17 amino acids. Trimming at V came to 5 bases and at J to 3 bases, leaving 14 bases not matched to a gene. For the CDR3, the DNA is TGCAGCGTTCGCGAGGTCCCCGCGGGAGGGGGCAAAAACATTCAGTACTTC. This gives the protein CSVREVPAGGGKNIQYF.

This clone was counted between two and nine times. The chain is built from TRBV30 and TRBJ1-1, with D maybe TRBD1 (6 bases). The ends were cut back, 0 bases at V and 5 bases at J, with 10 bases in the middle. This CDR3 comprises 13 residues. CDR1 GTSNPN and CDR2 SVGIG come from the germline V gene (reference sequence). CDR3 nucleotides: TGTGCCTGGAGTGTAGTTGGGACAACTGAAGCTTTCTTT. Protein product: CAWSVVGTTEAFF.

This chain connects TRBV21-1 to TRBJ1-2. TRBV21-1 is listed as a pseudogene. The length of the CDR3 is 14 residues. The CDR3 reads CASSKESGAGGYTF. The CDR3 region has the DNA TGTGCCAGCAGCAAAGAGTCTGGTGCGGGTGGCTACACCTTC.

This sequence joins TRBV7-3 and TRBJ2-1; D call uncertain. Per the germline V gene, CDR1 is SGHTA and CDR2 is FQGTGA. V lost 5 bases and J 3 bases, leaving 14 bases between the germline ends. The CDR3 runs 15 residues. The chain's CDR3 is CASSPQRGFYNEQFF. Written as DNA, the CDR3 is TGTGCCAGCAGCCCCCAACGAGGCTTCTACAATGAGCAGTTCTTC.

The chain carries TRBV5-1 and TRBJ1-5, with 7 bases matching TRBD1. Germline CDR1 is SGHRS and CDR2 is YFSETQ. The CDR3 spans 14 residues. V gave up 0 bases and J gave up 6 bases; unmatched junction bases: 3. The chain's CDR3 is CASSLEQGIQPQHF. CDR3 bases: TGCGCCAGCAGCTTGGAACAGGGGATTCAGCCCCAGCATTTT.

The rearrangement links TRBV7-9 to TRBJ2-5; possible D gene TRBD1, 5 bases. Germline CDR1 is SEHNR and CDR2 is FQNEAQ (reference sequence). CDR3 size: 13 residues. Trimming took 8 bases from V and 4 from J, leaving 14 bases between them. The CDR3 DNA is TGTGCCAGCCTCGGACAACCTGGAGAGACCCAGTACTTC. This translates into CASLGQPGETQYF. The whole variable domain, remainder taken from reference TRBV7-9 and TRBJ2-5, is DTGVSQNPRHKITKRGQNVTFRCDPISEHNRLYWYRQTLGQGPEFLTYFQNEAQLEKSRLLSDRFSAERPKGSFSTLEIQRTEQGDSAMYLCASLGQPGETQYFGPGTRLLVL.

Comments on this clone: The same CDR3 is also encoded by other DNA sequences in this sample. The CDR3 nucleotides read TGTGCCAGCAGTGACAGGGCCCGTCAGCCCCAGCATTTT. Translating it yields CASSDRARQPQHF. The V call is TRBV28, the J call TRBJ1-5, with TRBD1 matching 7 bases. CDR1 and CDR2 (germline): MDHEN, SYDVKM. The CDR3 has 13 residues. With V trimmed by 5 bases and J by 6 bases, 4 bases remained unmatched.

For this clone: At one of its ends the junction is not consistent with the germline gene, which may arise from a read error. The chain links TRBV18 to TRBJ1-2; weak D call: TRBD1 (6 bases). Germline assignment: CDR1 KGHSH and CDR2 LQKENI. The CDR3 has 16 residues. The CDR3 sequence: CASSPPNADSNYGYTF. DNA of the CDR3: TGTGCCAGCTCACCACCAAATGCGGACAGCAACTATGGCTACACCTTT.